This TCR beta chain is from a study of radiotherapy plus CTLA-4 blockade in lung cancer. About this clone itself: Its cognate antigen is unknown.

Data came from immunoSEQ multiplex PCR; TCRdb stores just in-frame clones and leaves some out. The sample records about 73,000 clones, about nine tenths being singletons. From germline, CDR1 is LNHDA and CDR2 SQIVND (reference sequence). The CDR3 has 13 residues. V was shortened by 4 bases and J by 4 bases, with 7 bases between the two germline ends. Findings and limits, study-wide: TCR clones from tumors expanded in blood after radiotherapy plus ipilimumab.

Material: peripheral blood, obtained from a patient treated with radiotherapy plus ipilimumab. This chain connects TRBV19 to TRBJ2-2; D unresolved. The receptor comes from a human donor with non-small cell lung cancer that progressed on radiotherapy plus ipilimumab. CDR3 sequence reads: CASSRGITGELFF. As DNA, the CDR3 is TGTGCCAGTAGTAGGGGAATCACCGGGGAGCTGTTTTTT.